The 17 T cell receptor beta chains given below trace back to one sample, sequenced in a study of tumor-infiltrating lymphocytes in primary liver carcinoma. Synthesis of TCR beta cDNA was carried out from 450 to 500 ng total RNA with a constant-region primer. Generation of the TCR beta libraries relied on three nested multiplex PCR rounds using slightly modified ARM-PCR. PCR rounds one and two used TRBV1-TRBV30 forward primers with a C-beta reverse primer for around 10 cycles each. MiXCR, run by TCRdb on the multiplex PCR reads, gives a single entry per CDR3 protein. The data contain more than 150,000 distinct CDR3 sequences, around 60% of them seen just once; the ten biggest clones take up approximately 67%. Germline DNA was extracted alongside blood RNA, which was obtained from unsorted whole blood. The sequencing sample was made of peripheral blood. The receptors stem from a middle-aged man with primary liver carcinoma and hepatitis B virus infection.

The J gene is TRBJ2-7, the V gene TRBV5-1, with 12 nucleotides matching TRBD1. The CDR3 is 14 residues long. The trim removed 4 bases at V and 7 bases at J, leaving 6 bases unmatched. Looked up from germline, CDR1 is SGHRS and CDR2 is YFSETQ. This CDR3 reads CASSPGTGGEEQYF. In DNA, the CDR3 is TGCGCCAGCAGCCCAGGGACAGGGGGCGAGGAGCAGTACTTC.

The J gene is TRBJ2-3, the V gene TRBV11-2, with D unclear. In germline, CDR1 is SGHAT, CDR2 FQNNGV. The V gene lost 3 bases and the J gene lost 0 bases, with 13 bases spanning the gap. The CDR3 runs to 16 residues. This chain's CDR3 is CASSFPATTSTDTQYF. As DNA, the CDR3 is TGTGCCAGCAGCTTTCCTGCTACCACTAGCACAGATACGCAGTATTTT.

This clonotype was seen repeatedly, ten times or more. The gene calls are TRBV4-2 and TRBJ2-1; no definite D call. This CDR3 has 16 residues. V gave up 0 bases and J gave up 3 bases, with 12 bases separating them. Germline V gene data show CDR1 as LGHNA and CDR2 as YNFKEQ. The DNA for the CDR3 is TGTGCCAGCAGCCAAGAGGCCCGAGGCGGCTACAATGAGCAGTTCTTC. It codes for CASSQEARGGYNEQFF.

V usage is TRBV12-3 or TRBV12-4 and J usage is TRBJ2-2, with a tentative D call TRBD1 (5 bases). Deletions cut 8 bases from V and 3 bases from J, with 10 bases between. CDR3 length: 13 residues. The CDR3 bases are TGTGCCAGCGGGGCCCCCGACACCGGGGAGCTGTTTTTT. Its translation is CASGAPDTGELFF.

The chain employs TRBV29-1 and TRBJ2-1; D uncertain. The V and J ends lost 7 bases and 2 bases respectively, with 15 bases between them. CDR3 length: 14 residues. The germline gives CDR1 SQVTM, CDR2 ANQGSEA. CDR3 in DNA: TGCAGCGCTCAAACCCTTTCCCCCTACAATGAGCAGTTCTTC. Encoded protein: CSAQTLSPYNEQFF.

This chain links TRBV29-1 with TRBJ2-7; D unresolved. Germline-derived CDR1 and CDR2 are SQVTM and ANQGSEA. Trimming shortened V by 6 bases and J by 6 bases, and 15 bases separated the two germline ends. The CDR3 has 12 residues. CDR3 in amino acids: CSVSRETCEQYF. The CDR3, as DNA: TGCAGCGTGAGTAGGGAAACCTGCGAGCAGTACTTC.

The chain has TRBV6-1 and TRBJ2-3; no firm D call. V lost 6 bases, J lost 0 bases, and 13 bases lay in between. Germline V gene lookup returns CDR1 MNHNS and CDR2 SASEGT. The CDR3 runs 15 residues. In DNA form, the CDR3 reads TGTGCCAGCAGGAATTCAGGTCTAAGCACAGATACGCAGTATTTT. It translates to CASRNSGLSTDTQYF.

With respect to this clonotype: The junction does not match germline at one end; this may be a read error. J is TRBJ2-1 and V is TRBV11-2; D perhaps matches TRBD2 (6 bases). Germline V gene lookup returns CDR1 SGHAT and CDR2 FQNNGV. The CDR3 contains 16 residues. CDR3 sequence (DNA): TGTGACAGCAACTTGGGTATCGTACTAGCCATGGGTGAGCAGTTCTTC. This sequence encodes CDSNLGIVLAMGEQFF.

Turning to this clonotype: The junction departs from the called germline gene at one end, perhaps through a read error. The chain couples TRBV12-3 or TRBV12-4 to TRBJ2-2; 8 bases map to TRBD2. The CDR3 has 14 amino acids. The DNA of the CDR3 is TGTGCCAGCGCAGGCGGGAGGTTCGCCGGGGAGCTGCTTTTT. As protein: CASAGGRFAGELLF.

Worth noting for this clonotype: A much larger clone lies one base from this, so it may be a read error. DNA of the CDR3: TGTGCCAGCAGCCCCCAGGGAGCGGGAGGGCCTCACAATGAGCAGTTCTTC. Protein sequence: CASSPQGAGGPHNEQFF. This sequence joins TRBV11-1 and TRBJ2-1; 10 bases match TRBD2. Germline V gives CDR1 SGHAT, CDR2 FQDESV (reference sequence). Trimming took 5 bases from V and 5 from J; bases not matched to a gene: 12. The CDR3 is made up of 17 amino acids.

Remarks on this clonotype: The junction departs from germline at one end; a sequencing error may be responsible. This chain joins TRBV28 and TRBJ2-3; 7 nucleotides agree with TRBD1. CDR3 length: 15 residues. In germline, CDR1 is MDHEN, CDR2 SYDVKM. CDR3 DNA sequence: TGTGCCAGCAGCCACGACAGGGACCCCACAGATAAGCAGTATTTT. Translation gives CASSHDRDPTDKQYF.

The chain recombines TRBV4-1 with TRBJ1-1, with D possibly matching TRBD1 (5 bases). Between the trimmed V and J ends, which lost 4 bases and 2 bases, there was a span of 17 bases. Per the germline V gene, CDR1 is MGHRA and CDR2 is YSYEKL. The CDR3 has 16 amino acids. CDR3 amino acids: CASSRVTGTANTEAFF. The DNA for the CDR3 is TGCGCCAGCAGCCGAGTCACCGGGACGGCTAACACTGAAGCTTTCTTT.

This clonotype was picked up a small number of times. The rearrangement joins TRBV6-5 to TRBJ2-3, with 10 bases matching TRBD2. J lost 5 bases, V lost 4 bases, and 6 bases had no gene match. This CDR3 comprises 15 residues. Germline V gene data show CDR1 as MNHEY and CDR2 as SVGAGI. DNA of the CDR3: TGTGCCAGCAGTTCGATAGCGGGAGGACGAGATACGCAGTATTTT. Its protein is CASSSIAGGRDTQYF.

This clonotype appeared a few times. This chain links TRBV4-1 with TRBJ2-1; TRBD2 is a possible D gene (7 bases). The V end lost 3 bases, the J end lost 5 bases, and 17 bases lay between the germline ends. From germline, CDR1 is MGHRA and CDR2 YSYEKL. The CDR3 is 16 amino acids. The CDR3 here is CASSHALGEGDNEQFF. The CDR3 DNA is TGCGCCAGCAGCCACGCTTTGGGGGAGGGGGACAATGAGCAGTTCTTC.

This clonotype occurred a few times. This chain uses TRBV7-9 with TRBJ2-7; tentative D call: TRBD1 (6 bases). This CDR3 has 15 amino acids. The germline V gene encodes CDR1 SEHNR and CDR2 FQNEAQ (reference sequence). With 1 base removed from V and 3 bases from J, the gap between germline ends came to 13 bases. The CDR3 reads CASSLEAGEHYEQYF. CDR3 nucleotides: TGTGCCAGCAGCTTAGAGGCAGGGGAGCACTACGAGCAGTACTTC. Filled out from reference TRBV7-9 and TRBJ2-7, the complete variable domain reads DTGVSQNPRHKITKRGQNVTFRCDPISEHNRLYWYRQTLGQGPEFLTYFQNEAQLEKSRLLSDRFSAERPKGSFSTLEIQRTEQGDSAMYLCASSLEAGEHYEQYFGPGTRLTVT.

The chain is built from TRBV7-2 and TRBJ2-2, with a possible D match to TRBD2 (5 bases). Germline lookup yields CDR1 SGHTA and CDR2 FQGNSA. Trimming pared 2 bases from V and 5 bases from J, leaving 18 bases between. The CDR3 contains 17 residues. CDR3 in amino acids: CASSLYGGLAKTGELFF. CDR3 coding DNA: TGTGCCAGCAGCTTATACGGAGGACTGGCTAAGACCGGGGAGCTGTTTTTT. Full variable domain (rest looked up from reference TRBV7-2 and TRBJ2-2): GAGVSQSPSNKVTEKGKDVELRCDPISGHTALYWYRQSLGQGLEFLIYFQGNSAPDKSGLPSDRFSAERTGGSVSTLTIQRTQQEDSAVYLCASSLYGGLAKTGELFFGEGSRLTVL.

As regards this clonotype: At one end, the junction sequence differs from germline, possibly due to a read error. The rearrangement uses TRBV6-6 and TRBJ2-1; 13 bases agree with TRBD2. There are 18 residues in the CDR3. CDR1 is MNHNY, CDR2 SVGAGI, per germline (reference sequence). The CDR3: CASRGLAGSGTSSNEKFF. The CDR3 nucleotides are TGTGCCAGCAGGGGACTAGCGGGGAGTGGTACTTCTAGCAATGAGAAGTTCTTC.